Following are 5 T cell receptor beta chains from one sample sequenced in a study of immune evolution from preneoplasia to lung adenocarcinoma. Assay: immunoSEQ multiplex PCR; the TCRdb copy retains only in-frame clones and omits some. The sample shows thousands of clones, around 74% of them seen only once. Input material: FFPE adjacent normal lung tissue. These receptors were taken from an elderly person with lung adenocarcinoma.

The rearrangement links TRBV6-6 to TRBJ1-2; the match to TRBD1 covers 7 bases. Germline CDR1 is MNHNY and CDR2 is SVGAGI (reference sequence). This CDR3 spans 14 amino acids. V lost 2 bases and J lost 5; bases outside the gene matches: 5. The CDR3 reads CASSYQGDLYGYTF. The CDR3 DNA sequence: TGTGCCAGCAGTTACCAGGGGGATTTGTATGGCTACACCTTC.

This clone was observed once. The CDR3 sequence: CASSPGQGAYNEQFF. The DNA of the CDR3 is TGTGCCAGCAGCCCGGGACAGGGGGCCTACAATGAGCAGTTCTTC. This chain joins TRBV5-4 and TRBJ2-1, with 11 nucleotides matching TRBD1. The germline gives CDR1 SGHNT, CDR2 YYREEE (reference sequence). This CDR3 has 15 residues. V gave up 4 bases and J gave up 2 bases; unmatched junction bases: 2.

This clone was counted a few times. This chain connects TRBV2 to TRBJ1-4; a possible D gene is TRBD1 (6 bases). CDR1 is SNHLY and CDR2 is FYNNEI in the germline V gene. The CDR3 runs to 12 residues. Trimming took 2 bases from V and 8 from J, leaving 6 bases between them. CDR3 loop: CASSERGEKLFF. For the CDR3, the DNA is TGTGCCAGCAGTGAAAGGGGGGAAAAACTGTTTTTT.

As DNA, the CDR3 is TGTGCCAGCAGTTTACTACCCAATGAAAAACTGTTTTTT. This sequence encodes CASSLLPNEKLFF. The V and J genes are TRBV27 and TRBJ1-4; D gene uncertain. The germline CDR1 and CDR2 sequences are MNHEY and SMNVEV (reference sequence). This CDR3 has 13 amino acids. V was pared by 2 bases and J by 5 bases, with 6 bases between.

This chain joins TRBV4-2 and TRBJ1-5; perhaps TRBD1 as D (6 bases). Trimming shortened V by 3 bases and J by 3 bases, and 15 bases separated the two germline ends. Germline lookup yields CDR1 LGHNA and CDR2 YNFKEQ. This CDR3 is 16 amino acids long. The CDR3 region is CASSQRRTDNNQPQHF. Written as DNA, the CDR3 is TGTGCCAGCAGCCAGCGTCGGACAGACAACAATCAGCCCCAGCATTTT.